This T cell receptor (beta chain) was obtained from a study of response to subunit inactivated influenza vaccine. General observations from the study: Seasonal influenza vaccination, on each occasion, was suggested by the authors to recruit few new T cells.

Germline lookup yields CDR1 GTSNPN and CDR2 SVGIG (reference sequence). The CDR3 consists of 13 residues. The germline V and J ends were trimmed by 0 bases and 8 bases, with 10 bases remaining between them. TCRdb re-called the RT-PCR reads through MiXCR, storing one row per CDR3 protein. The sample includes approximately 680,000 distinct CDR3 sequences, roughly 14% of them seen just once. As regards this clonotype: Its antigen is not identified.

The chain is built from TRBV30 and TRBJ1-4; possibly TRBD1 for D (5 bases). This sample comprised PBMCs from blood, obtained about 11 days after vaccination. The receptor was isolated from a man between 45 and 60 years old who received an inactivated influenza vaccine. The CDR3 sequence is CAWSVPGGEKLFF. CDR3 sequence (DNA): TGTGCCTGGAGTGTCCCCGGGGGAGAAAAACTGTTTTTT.